There are a few counts of the clone carrying this TCR beta chain. This CDR3 is built from 14 residues. V lost 3 bases and J 2 bases, leaving 10 bases between the germline ends. Germline loops: CDR1 SEHNR, CDR2 FQNEAQ (reference sequence). Original data processing: The assay estimated nucleated cells by amplifying reference gene primers. Only in-frame clones appear in the TCRdb table, and some are missing; sequencing was by immunoSEQ multiplex PCR. Clone size and the V and J calls come from that table; the DNA yielded D and trimming. This sample has some 250,000 clones, with 75% to 90% found just once. The source of the sample is a study of blood T cell repertoires in COVID-19. Study details: Sources were T cells, B-cell-depleted T cells, or PBMCs; the material itself was cDNA or gDNA.

The origin of this receptor is a woman aged 25 to 39 who had recovered from COVID-19. Specimen: peripheral blood. The genes are TRBV7-9 and TRBJ1-1; tentatively, D is TRBD1 (6 bases). CDR3 DNA sequence: TGTGCCAGCAGCTTTAGGGACAACAACACTGAAGCTTTCTTT. It codes for CASSFRDNNTEAFF.